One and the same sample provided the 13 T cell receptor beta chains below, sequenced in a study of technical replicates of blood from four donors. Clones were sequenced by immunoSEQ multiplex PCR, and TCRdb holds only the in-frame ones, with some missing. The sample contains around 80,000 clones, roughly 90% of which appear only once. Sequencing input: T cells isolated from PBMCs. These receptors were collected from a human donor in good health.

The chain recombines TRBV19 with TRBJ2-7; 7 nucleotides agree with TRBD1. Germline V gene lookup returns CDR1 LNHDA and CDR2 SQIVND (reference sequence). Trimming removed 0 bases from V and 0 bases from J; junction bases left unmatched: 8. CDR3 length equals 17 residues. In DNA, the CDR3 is TGTGCCAGTAGTATAGAGGGTCCGGGACAGCCCTCCTACGAGCAGTACTTC. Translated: CASSIEGPGQPSYEQYF.

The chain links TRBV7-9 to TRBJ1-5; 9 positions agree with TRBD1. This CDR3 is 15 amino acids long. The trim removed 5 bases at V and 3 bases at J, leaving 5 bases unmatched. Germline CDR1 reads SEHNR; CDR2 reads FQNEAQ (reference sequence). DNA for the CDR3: TGTGCCAGCAGCCCCGGGACAGGGTTCAATCAGCCCCAGCATTTT. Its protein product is CASSPGTGFNQPQHF.

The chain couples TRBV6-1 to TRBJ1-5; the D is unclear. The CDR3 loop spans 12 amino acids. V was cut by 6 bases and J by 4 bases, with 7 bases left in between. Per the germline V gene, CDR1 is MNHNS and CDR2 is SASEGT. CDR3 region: CASRTQNQPQHF. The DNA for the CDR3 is TGTGCCAGCAGGACACAGAATCAGCCCCAGCATTTT.

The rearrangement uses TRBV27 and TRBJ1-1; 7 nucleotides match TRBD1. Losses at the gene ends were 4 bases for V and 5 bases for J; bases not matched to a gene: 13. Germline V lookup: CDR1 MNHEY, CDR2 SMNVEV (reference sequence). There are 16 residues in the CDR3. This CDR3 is CASSYFGTEVGTEAFF. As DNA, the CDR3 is TGTGCCAGCAGTTATTTCGGGACAGAAGTGGGGACTGAAGCTTTCTTT.

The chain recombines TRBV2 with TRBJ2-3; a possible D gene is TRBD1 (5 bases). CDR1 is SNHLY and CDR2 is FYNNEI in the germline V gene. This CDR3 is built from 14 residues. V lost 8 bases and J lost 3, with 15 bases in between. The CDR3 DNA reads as TGTGCCAGCCAACGTCAGGGTGTTACAGATACGCAGTATTTT. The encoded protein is CASQRQGVTDTQYF.

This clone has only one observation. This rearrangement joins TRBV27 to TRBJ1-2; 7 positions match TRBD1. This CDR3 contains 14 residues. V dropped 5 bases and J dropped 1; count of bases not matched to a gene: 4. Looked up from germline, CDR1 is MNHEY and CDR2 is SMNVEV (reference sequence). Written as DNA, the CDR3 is TGTGCCAGCAGTGGGACAGCTAATAACTATGGCTACACCTTC. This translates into CASSGTANNYGYTF.

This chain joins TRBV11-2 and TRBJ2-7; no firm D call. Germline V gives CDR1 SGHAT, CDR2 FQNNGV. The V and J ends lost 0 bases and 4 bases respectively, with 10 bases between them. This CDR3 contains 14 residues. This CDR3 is CASSLDLAGYEQYF. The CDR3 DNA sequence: TGTGCCAGCAGCTTAGATTTGGCAGGTTACGAGCAGTACTTC. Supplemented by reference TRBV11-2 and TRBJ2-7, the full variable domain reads EAGVAQSPRYKIIEKRQSVAFWCNPISGHATLYWYQQILGQGPKLLIQFQNNGVVDDSQLPKDRFSAERLKGVDSTLKIQPAKLEDSAVYLCASSLDLAGYEQYFGPGTRLTVT.

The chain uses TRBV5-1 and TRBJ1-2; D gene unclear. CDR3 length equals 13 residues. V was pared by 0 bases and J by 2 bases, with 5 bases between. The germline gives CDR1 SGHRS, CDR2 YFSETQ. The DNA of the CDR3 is TGCGCCAGCAGCTTGGAACTAAACTATGGCTACACCTTC. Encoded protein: CASSLELNYGYTF.

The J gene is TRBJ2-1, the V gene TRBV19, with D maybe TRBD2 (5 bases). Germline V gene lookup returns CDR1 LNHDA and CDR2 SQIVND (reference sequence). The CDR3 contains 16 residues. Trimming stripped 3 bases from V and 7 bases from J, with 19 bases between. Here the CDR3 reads CASSIVDGISGNEQFF. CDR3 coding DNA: TGTGCCAGTAGTATTGTTGACGGGATATCTGGTAATGAGCAGTTCTTC.

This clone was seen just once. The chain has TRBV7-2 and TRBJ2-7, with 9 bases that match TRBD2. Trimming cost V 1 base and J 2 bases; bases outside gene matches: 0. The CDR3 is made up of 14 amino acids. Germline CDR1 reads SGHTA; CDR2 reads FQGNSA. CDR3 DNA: TGTGCCAGCAGCTTAGAGCGGGGGGCCTACGAGCAGTACTTC. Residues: CASSLERGAYEQYF.

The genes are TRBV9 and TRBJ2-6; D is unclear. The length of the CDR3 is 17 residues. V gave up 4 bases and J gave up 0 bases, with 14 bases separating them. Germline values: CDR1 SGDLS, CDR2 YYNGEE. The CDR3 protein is CASSPTFFPSGANVLTF. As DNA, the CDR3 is TGTGCCAGCAGCCCCACTTTTTTTCCCTCTGGGGCCAACGTCCTGACTTTC.

The CDR3 spells CASTSGTGDNTGELFF. The CDR3 DNA is TGTGCCAGCACCTCGGGGACAGGGGATAACACCGGGGAGCTGTTTTTT. The chain recombines TRBV5-4 with TRBJ2-2, with 10 bases fitting TRBD1. The length of the CDR3 is 16 residues. Germline lookup yields CDR1 SGHNT and CDR2 YYREEE (reference sequence). Losses at the gene ends were 6 bases for V and 2 bases for J; bases not matched to a gene: 7.

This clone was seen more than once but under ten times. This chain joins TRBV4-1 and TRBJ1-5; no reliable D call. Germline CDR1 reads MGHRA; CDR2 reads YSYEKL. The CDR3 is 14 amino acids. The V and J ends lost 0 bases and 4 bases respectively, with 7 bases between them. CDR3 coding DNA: TGCGCCAGCAGCCAAGATCGGAGTAATCAGCCCCAGCATTTT. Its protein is CASSQDRSNQPQHF.